The T cell receptor beta chain described here comes from a study of siplizumab effects on memory and regulatory T cells. Notes on the study in general: Poor capture below about 10^-5 frequency left most alloreactive clones unmapped to unstimulated subsets. Proliferating Tregs' suppressive function in siplizumab cultures went unconfirmed. In roughly 80-97% of proliferating CD4+ or CD8+ clones, a naive or memory phenotype could not be assigned. Naive T cells appeared more diverse than memory cells and seemed to be major alloresponse contributors.

Here immunoSEQ multiplex PCR was the method, and the copy in TCRdb shows in-frame clones only, minus some. The sample records more than 95,000 clones, approximately 94% being singletons. The germline V and J ends were trimmed by 10 bases and 6 bases, with 13 bases remaining between them. The CDR3 is made up of 13 amino acids. CDR1 and CDR2 (germline): SNHLY, FYNNEI. With regard to this clone: Its antigen is still unknown.

The clonotype originates from a human donor in good health. Sequencing was performed on non-Treg CD4+ T cells sorted from blood. This chain joins TRBV2 and TRBJ1-6, with a possible D match to TRBD1 (5 bases). The CDR3 DNA follows: TGTGCCACCGGTTCGGGGGTTAATTCACCCCTCCACTTT. The encoded protein is CATGSGVNSPLHF. Based on the CDR3 plus reference TRBV2 and TRBJ1-6, the full variable domain is EPEVTQTPSHQVTQMGQEVILRCVPISNHLYFYWYRQILGQKVEFLVSFYNNEISEKSEIFDDQFSVERPDGSNFTLKIRSTKLEDSAMYFCATGSGVNSPLHFGNGTRLTVT.